What follows are 17 T cell receptor beta chains derived from one specimen sequenced in a study of blood T cell repertoires in COVID-19. Libraries were prepared by immunoSEQ multiplex PCR; TCRdb keeps only in-frame clonotypes and omits some of them. Found here are about 130,000 clones, around 86% of them singletons; the top ten hold approximately 6.6%. The sample consisted of peripheral blood. These receptors were taken from a man older than 75 with active or convalescent COVID-19.

The CDR3 sequence: CASSPPTSGTYNEQFF. CDR3 nucleotides: TGTGCCAGCAGTCCCCCGACTAGCGGAACCTACAATGAGCAGTTCTTC. The chain is built from TRBV28 and TRBJ2-1; 9 nucleotides match TRBD2. The CDR3 extends over 16 amino acids. With V trimmed by 5 bases and J by 2 bases, 7 bases remained unmatched. Per germline, CDR1 MDHEN and CDR2 SYDVKM.

The chain joins TRBV19 to TRBJ1-5, with a possible D match to TRBD1 (6 bases). Germline loops: CDR1 LNHDA, CDR2 SQIVND (reference sequence). The CDR3 length is 13 residues. The V end was cut by 8 bases, the J end by 6 bases, with 14 bases between. CDR3 DNA: TGTGCCAGTTCGGGGACACCGGGTCAGCCCCAGCATTTT. Its protein product is CASSGTPGQPQHF. The full variable domain, completed using reference TRBV19 and TRBJ1-5, is DGGITQSPKYLFRKEGQNVTLSCEQNLNHDAMYWYRQDPGQGLRLIYYSQIVNDFQKGDIAEGYSVSREKKESFPLTVTSAQKNPTAFYLCASSGTPGQPQHFGDGTRLSIL.

The chain recombines TRBV11-1 with TRBJ2-5; D perhaps matches TRBD2 (6 bases). The CDR3 is 14 residues long. V lost 4 bases and J 3 bases, leaving 12 bases between the germline ends. Germline values: CDR1 SGHAT, CDR2 FQDESV (reference sequence). The CDR3 reads CASSSGVPKETQYF. In nucleotides, the CDR3 is TGTGCCAGCAGCTCGGGGGTTCCTAAAGAGACCCAGTACTTC.

The chain recombines TRBV5-1 with TRBJ2-1; the D gene is possibly TRBD1 (6 bases). Germline-derived CDR1 and CDR2 are SGHRS and YFSETQ. V shed 4 bases and J shed 8 bases, with 16 bases lying between them. The CDR3 extends over 14 amino acids. This CDR3 reads CASSRTGRFDEQFF. In DNA, the CDR3 is TGCGCCAGCAGCCGTACAGGGCGTTTCGATGAGCAGTTCTTC. Together with reference TRBV5-1 and TRBJ2-1, the CDR3 gives the full variable domain: KAGVTQTPRYLIKTRGQQVTLSCSPISGHRSVSWYQQTPGQGLQFLFEYFSETQRNKGNFPGRFSGRQFSNSRSEMNVSTLELGDSALYLCASSRTGRFDEQFFGPGTRLTVL.

This chain uses TRBV3-1 (or the pseudogene TRBV3-2) with TRBJ2-1; perhaps TRBD1 as D (5 bases). The V and J ends lost 0 bases and 4 bases respectively, with 10 bases between them. The CDR3 runs 15 residues. Germline CDR1 reads LGHDT; CDR2 reads YNNKEL (reference sequence). Here the CDR3 DNA reads TGTGCCAGCAGCCAAGATGGACACCCATACAATGAGCAGTTCTTC. This gives the protein CASSQDGHPYNEQFF.

The chain employs TRBV3-1 (or the pseudogene TRBV3-2) and TRBJ2-3, with 9 bases that match TRBD1. The CDR3 spans 15 residues. Germline CDR1 and CDR2: LGHDT and YNNKEL (reference sequence). V gave up 0 bases and J gave up 6 bases; unmatched junction bases: 4. The chain's CDR3 is CASSQDYRGRDTQYF. The DNA of the CDR3 is TGTGCCAGCAGCCAAGATTACAGGGGGCGTGATACGCAGTATTTT.

V gene TRBV6-4 combines with J gene TRBJ1-5; D remains unclear. The germline V gene encodes CDR1 MRHNA and CDR2 SNTAGT. This CDR3 is built from 13 residues. V was trimmed by 2 bases and J by 2 bases, leaving 4 bases between them. The CDR3 here is CASSDRGNQPQHF. CDR3 in DNA: TGTGCCAGCAGTGACCGGGGCAATCAGCCCCAGCATTTT.

The V gene is TRBV7-2, the J gene TRBJ1-3, with TRBD1 as a possible D gene (5 bases). The CDR3 has 16 residues. CDR1 and CDR2 from the germline V gene are SGHTA and FQGNSA. Trimming cost V 3 bases and J 3 bases, with 15 bases left between them. CDR3 nucleotide sequence: TGTGCCAGCAGCTTCCTCCGGGGGTCGTTTGGAAACACCATATATTTT. As protein: CASSFLRGSFGNTIYF.

This chain joins TRBV10-3 and TRBJ2-3; 9 nucleotides line up with TRBD2. Germline V gives CDR1 ENHRY, CDR2 SYGVKD. The CDR3 covers 15 residues. Trimming removed 4 bases from V and 3 bases from J; junction bases left unmatched: 5. For the CDR3, the DNA is TGTGCCATCAGTGGTGAAGCGGGGGGTACAGATACGCAGTATTTT. Protein sequence: CAISGEAGGTDTQYF.

The V gene is TRBV7-3, the J gene TRBJ2-2, with 9 bases identical to TRBD2. Unmatched junction bases numbered 13, after V lost 4 bases and J lost 7 bases. This CDR3 region has 17 residues. CDR1 and CDR2 (germline): SGHTA, FQGTGA. In DNA, the CDR3 is TGTGCCAGCAGCTCGCCGGGCGGGGGGGCCGGAGGCGGGGAGCTGTTTTTT. Translating it yields CASSSPGGGAGGGELFF.

CDR3 in amino acids: CASDPGGPFYEQFF. In nucleotides, the CDR3 is TGTGCCAGTGACCCGGGGGGGCCTTTTTATGAGCAGTTCTTC. V and J are TRBV19 and TRBJ2-1; 8 bases map to TRBD2. The CDR3 is made up of 14 amino acids. V dropped 8 bases and J dropped 8; count of bases not matched to a gene: 11. CDR1 is LNHDA, CDR2 SQIVND, per germline (reference sequence).

This chain joins TRBV14 and TRBJ1-1, with TRBD1 as a possible D gene (6 bases). V was pared by 3 bases and J by 3 bases, with 8 bases between. Germline loops: CDR1 SGHDN, CDR2 FVKESK. This CDR3 has 13 residues. CDR3 sequence: CASSQHRDTEAFF. In nucleotides, the CDR3 is TGTGCCAGCAGCCAGCACAGGGACACTGAAGCTTTCTTT.

This clone occurred a few times. V and J are TRBV20-1 and TRBJ1-1; D is unclear. CDR3 length: 9 residues. V lost 8 bases and J lost 6, with 7 bases in between. CDR1 is DFQATT and CDR2 is SNEGSKA in the germline V gene (reference sequence). CDR3 amino acids: CSSGAEAFF. The CDR3 DNA is TGCAGTTCCGGAGCTGAAGCTTTCTTT.

The J gene is TRBJ2-7, the V gene TRBV5-1; D not certain. V was trimmed by 3 bases and J by 3 bases, leaving 4 bases between them. There are 11 residues in the CDR3. From germline, CDR1 is SGHRS and CDR2 YFSETQ. The CDR3: CASSSLYEQYF. CDR3 nucleotides: TGCGCCAGCAGCTCCCTCTACGAGCAGTACTTC.

The chain is built from TRBV15 and TRBJ2-7; D remains ambiguous. V gave up 0 bases and J gave up 0 bases, with 9 bases separating them. CDR3 length equals 15 residues. Germline V gene data show CDR1 as LNHNV and CDR2 as YYDKDF (reference sequence). Written as DNA, the CDR3 is TGTGCCACCAGCAGAGATCGCGTGAGCTCCTACGAGCAGTACTTC. Translating it yields CATSRDRVSSYEQYF.

The V call is TRBV6-4, the J call TRBJ2-2; 11 bases are shared with TRBD2. The trim removed 6 bases at V and 4 bases at J, leaving 4 bases unmatched. The CDR3 has 15 residues. From germline, CDR1 is MRHNA and CDR2 SNTAGT. As DNA, the CDR3 is TGTGCCAGCAGCCCAGGACTAGCGGGCACCGGGGAGCTGTTTTTT. This gives the protein CASSPGLAGTGELFF.

The V gene is TRBV21-1, the J gene TRBJ2-1; the DNA was not used to check the table's D call, TRBD2. TRBV21-1 has pseudogene status. The CDR3 has 16 residues. The chain's CDR3 is CASSKPVGTSHNEQFF. In DNA form, the CDR3 reads TGTGCCAGCAGCAAACCAGTAGGGACTAGCCATAATGAGCAGTTCTTC.